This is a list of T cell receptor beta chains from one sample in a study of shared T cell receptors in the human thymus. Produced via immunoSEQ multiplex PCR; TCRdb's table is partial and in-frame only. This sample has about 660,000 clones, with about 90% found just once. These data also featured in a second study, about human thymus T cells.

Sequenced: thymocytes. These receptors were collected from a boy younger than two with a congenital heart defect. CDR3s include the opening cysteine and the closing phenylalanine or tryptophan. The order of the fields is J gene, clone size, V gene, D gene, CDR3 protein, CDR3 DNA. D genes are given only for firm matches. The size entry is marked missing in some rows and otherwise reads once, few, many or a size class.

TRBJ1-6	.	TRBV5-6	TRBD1	CASSRRDRGSPLHF	TGTGCCAGCAGCCGTAGGGACAGGGGATCACCCCTCCACTTT
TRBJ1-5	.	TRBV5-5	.	CASSLLPQGTDQPQHF	TGTGCCAGCAGCTTGTTACCTCAGGGGACGGATCAGCCCCAGCATTTT
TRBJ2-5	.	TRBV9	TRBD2	CASSIHIAGGLETQYF	TGTGCCAGCAGCATCCATATAGCGGGGGGATTAGAGACCCAGTACTTC
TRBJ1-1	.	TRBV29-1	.	CSVGEKGANTEAFF	TGCAGCGTAGGAGAGAAAGGGGCGAACACTGAAGCTTTCTTT
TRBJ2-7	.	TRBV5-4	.	CASSLEGIRNSSYEQYF	TGTGCCAGCAGCTTGGAGGGGATCCGAAATAGCTCCTACGAGCAGTACTTC
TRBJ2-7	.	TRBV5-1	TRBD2	CASSRSSGIYEQYF	TGCGCCAGCAGCCGATCTAGCGGGATCTACGAGCAGTACTTC
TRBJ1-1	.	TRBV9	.	CASSVGVPGGTEAFF	TGTGCCAGCAGCGTAGGAGTTCCGGGGGGAACTGAAGCTTTCTTT
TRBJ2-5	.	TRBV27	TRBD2	CASSLSPGLGQETQYF	TGTGCCAGCAGTTTATCTCCGGGACTAGGGCAAGAGACCCAGTACTTC
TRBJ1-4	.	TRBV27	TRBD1	CASSPTRRQTGVEEKLFF	TGTGCCAGCAGTCCCACGCGTCGACAAACAGGGGTGGAGGAAAAACTGTTTTTT
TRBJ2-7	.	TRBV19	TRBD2	CASSRAEGLAGAYEQYF	TGTGCCAGTAGCCGGGCGGAGGGACTAGCGGGTGCCTACGAGCAGTACTTC
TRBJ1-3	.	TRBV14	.	CASSQQGDRNTIYF	TGTGCCAGCAGCCAACAGGGTGATAGAAACACCATATATTTT
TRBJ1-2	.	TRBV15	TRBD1	CATSDRRPQGALVYGYTF	TGTGCCACCAGCGACCGACGTCCACAGGGGGCCCTTGTTTATGGCTACACCTTC
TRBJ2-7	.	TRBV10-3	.	CAISGNRDNYEQYF	TGTGCCATCAGTGGTAACCGGGACAACTACGAGCAGTACTTC
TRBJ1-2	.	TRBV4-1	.	CASSHLVADYGYTF	TGCGCCAGCAGCCACTTGGTGGCCGATTATGGCTACACCTTC
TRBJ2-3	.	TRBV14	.	CASSGAGSTDTQYF	TGTGCCAGCAGCGGGGCGGGGAGCACAGATACGCAGTATTTT
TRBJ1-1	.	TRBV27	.	CASSVGRGSLMNTEAFF	TGTGCCAGCAGCGTAGGACGGGGTTCCCTCATGAACACTGAAGCTTTCTTT
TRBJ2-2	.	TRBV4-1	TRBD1	CASSRGQGAVNTGELFF	TGCGCCAGCAGCCGCGGACAGGGGGCAGTGAACACCGGGGAGCTGTTTTTT
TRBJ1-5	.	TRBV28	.	CASSSGNLQPQHF	TGTGCCAGCAGTTCAGGGAACCTCCAGCCCCAGCATTTT
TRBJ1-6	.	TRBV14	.	CASSQDRGYNSPLHF	TGTGCCAGCAGCCAAGACAGGGGATATAATTCACCCCTCCACTTT
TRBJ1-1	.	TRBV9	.	CASSVVGGKNTEAFF	TGTGCCAGCAGCGTAGTTGGGGGGAAGAACACTGAAGCTTTCTTT
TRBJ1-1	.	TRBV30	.	CAWSLGGITEAFF	TGTGCCTGGAGTCTCGGGGGTATCACTGAAGCTTTCTTT
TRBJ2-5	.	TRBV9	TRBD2	CASSAKLSGGQETQYF	TGTGCCAGCAGCGCAAAATTAAGCGGGGGCCAAGAGACCCAGTACTTC
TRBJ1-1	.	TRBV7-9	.	CASSLASLSNRHTEAFF	TGTGCCAGCAGCTTAGCGAGTTTGTCCAACAGACACACTGAAGCTTTCTTT
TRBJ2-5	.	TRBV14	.	CASSQEPGKQETQYF	TGTGCCAGCAGCCAAGAGCCAGGGAAGCAAGAGACCCAGTACTTC
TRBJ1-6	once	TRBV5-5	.	CASSLAAARGNSPLHF	TGTGCCAGCAGCTTGGCGGCAGCCAGGGGTAATTCACCCCTCCACTTT
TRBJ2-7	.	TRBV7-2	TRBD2	CASSSLLAGKYEQYF	TGTGCCAGCAGCTCCCTACTAGCGGGGAAATACGAGCAGTACTTC
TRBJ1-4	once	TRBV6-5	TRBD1	CASSLSGQGEKLFF	TGTGCCAGCAGTTTATCGGGACAGGGGGAAAAACTGTTTTTT
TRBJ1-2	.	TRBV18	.	CASSREQGGGYTF	TGTGCCAGCTCCCGGGAACAGGGCGGAGGCTACACCTTC
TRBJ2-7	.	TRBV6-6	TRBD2	CASSTGGAEQYF	TGTGCCAGCAGCACGGGGGGTGCGGAGCAGTACTTC
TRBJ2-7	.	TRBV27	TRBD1	CASSPTTGGLNYF	TGTGCCAGCAGTCCCACGACAGGGGGCTTAAACTATTTC
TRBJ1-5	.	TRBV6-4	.	CADQGMGSNQPQHF	TGTGCCGATCAGGGGATGGGTAGCAATCAGCCCCAGCATTTT
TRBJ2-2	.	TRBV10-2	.	CASSGEGGANTGELFF	TGCGCCAGCAGTGGGGAGGGGGGAGCAAACACCGGGGAGCTGTTTTTT
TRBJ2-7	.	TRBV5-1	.	CASSLATTGSYEQYF	TGCGCCAGCAGCTTGGCGACGACGGGATCCTACGAGCAGTACTTC
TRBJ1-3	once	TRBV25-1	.	CASSDFTPGNTIYF	TGTGCCAGCAGTGATTTCACTCCCGGAAACACCATATATTTT
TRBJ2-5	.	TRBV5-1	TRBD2	CASSARLAKQETQYF	TGCGCCAGCAGCGCACGACTAGCGAAACAAGAGACCCAGTACTTC
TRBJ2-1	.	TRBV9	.	CASGRESYNEQFF	TGTGCCAGCGGACGGGAATCCTACAATGAGCAGTTCTTC
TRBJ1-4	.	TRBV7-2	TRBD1	CASSLEGRGLGHEKLFF	TGTGCCAGCAGCTTAGAAGGCAGGGGGCTCGGACATGAAAAACTGTTTTTT
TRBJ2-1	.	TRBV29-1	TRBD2	CSVEDPPSMVAGEYNEQFF	TGCAGCGTTGAAGATCCCCCCTCGATGGTAGCGGGAGAGTACAATGAGCAGTTCTTC
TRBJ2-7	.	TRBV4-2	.	CASSQAPSSYEQYF	TGTGCCAGCAGCCAAGCTCCTAGCTCCTACGAGCAGTACTTC
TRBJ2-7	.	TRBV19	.	CASTGDGSYEQYF	TGTGCCAGTACGGGGGACGGATCCTACGAGCAGTACTTC